These 26 T cell receptor beta chains share one sample of origin, sequenced in a study of blood T cell repertoires in COVID-19. Clones were read by immunoSEQ multiplex PCR, and TCRdb kept only the in-frame ones, dropping some. Among roughly 290,000 clones, over 75% were seen once, and the ten largest hold about an eighth. The material sequenced was peripheral blood. These receptors all stem from a woman aged 55-70 years with acute or convalescent COVID-19.

Comments on this clone: Distinct nucleotide sequences in the sample also encode this CDR3. The rearrangement links TRBV7-2 to TRBJ2-5, with D possibly TRBD2 on 6 matching bases. CDR3 size: 13 residues. The germline V gene has CDR1 SGHTA and CDR2 FQGNSA. V was shortened by 0 bases and J by 4 bases, with 6 bases between the two germline ends. The DNA for the CDR3 is TGTGCCAGCAGCTTAGCCGGGGGAGAGACCCAGTACTTC. Amino acid sequence: CASSLAGGETQYF.

V usage is TRBV7-2 and J usage is TRBJ2-3; possible D gene TRBD1, 5 bases. Germline CDR1 SGHTA, CDR2 FQGNSA. This CDR3 spans 14 amino acids. The V end lost 5 bases, the J end lost 5 bases, and 14 bases lay between the germline ends. The CDR3 reads CASSQYKQEDTQYF. CDR3 coding DNA: TGTGCCAGCAGCCAATATAAACAGGAAGATACGCAGTATTTT.

The chain joins TRBV6-5 to TRBJ2-3; 7 bases are shared with TRBD2. Germline lookup yields CDR1 MNHEY and CDR2 SVGAGI. Losses at the gene ends were 5 bases for V and 5 bases for J; bases not matched to a gene: 7. The CDR3 is 14 amino acids. CDR3 protein: CASSRASGEDTQYF. The CDR3 bases are TGTGCCAGCAGTCGAGCTAGCGGAGAAGATACGCAGTATTTT.

This chain links TRBV18 with TRBJ2-1; 11 nucleotides line up with TRBD2. V lost 0 bases, J lost 7 bases, and 8 bases stayed unmatched. CDR3 length: 17 amino acids. Germline CDR1 is KGHSH and CDR2 is LQKENI. CDR3 DNA: TGTGCCAGCTCACCACCGTCGTCACTAGCGGGAGTAAATGAGCAGTTCTTC. This encodes CASSPPSSLAGVNEQFF.

The sample holds a few counts of this clone. The chain links TRBV2 to TRBJ1-1; possible D gene TRBD1, 5 bases. CDR1 is SNHLY and CDR2 is FYNNEI in the germline V gene. The V gene lost 0 bases and the J gene lost 2 bases, with 10 bases spanning the gap. The CDR3 length is 15 residues. This CDR3 reads CASSEARTPNTEAFF. The CDR3 DNA reads TGTGCCAGCAGTGAAGCGCGGACACCAAACACTGAAGCTTTCTTT.

The rearrangement uses TRBV6-5 and TRBJ2-2; 11 positions match TRBD2. The CDR3 spans 15 residues. Trimming removed 6 bases from V and 8 bases from J; junction bases left unmatched: 8. Germline V gives CDR1 MNHEY, CDR2 SVGAGI. CDR3 coding DNA: TGTGCCAGCAGAGGACTAGCGGGTCTCAGGGGGGAGCTGTTTTTT. This gives the protein CASRGLAGLRGELFF.

The chain joins TRBV5-1 to TRBJ1-6; tentatively, D is TRBD1 (6 bases). Deletions cut 3 bases from V and 7 bases from J, with 14 bases between. Germline V gene sequence: CDR1 SGHRS, CDR2 YFSETQ. This CDR3 has 15 amino acids. The CDR3 here is CASSSPGAGNSPLHF. The CDR3 DNA reads TGCGCCAGCAGCTCCCCAGGGGCCGGGAATTCACCCCTCCACTTT.

The chain carries TRBV18 and TRBJ1-1; 8 positions agree with TRBD1. The germline CDR1 and CDR2 sequences are KGHSH and LQKENI. The V gene end was trimmed by 3 bases and the J gene end by 2 bases; junction bases not matched to a gene: 5. CDR3 length equals 15 residues. CDR3: CASSPTGQGNTEAFF. The CDR3 nucleotides read TGTGCCAGCTCACCTACCGGACAGGGAAACACTGAAGCTTTCTTT.

This clone was detected once. The genes are TRBV27 and TRBJ1-1, with D perhaps TRBD1 (6 bases). The germline V gene has CDR1 MNHEY and CDR2 SMNVEV (reference sequence). This CDR3 has 14 residues. The V gene lost 8 bases and the J gene lost 1 base, with 14 bases spanning the gap. DNA of the CDR3: TGTGCCAGCGGAGCCGCGGACAGGAACACTGAAGCTTTCTTT. It specifies CASGAADRNTEAFF.

The chain combines TRBV4-2 with TRBJ1-4; a possible D gene is TRBD1 (6 bases). V lost 1 base to trimming and J lost 0 bases, with 9 bases between them. The CDR3 is 16 residues long. Germline V gene data show CDR1 as LGHNA and CDR2 as YNFKEQ. Written as DNA, the CDR3 is TGTGCCAGCAGCCAAGGGACAGTCGCAACTAATGAAAAACTGTTTTTT. It codes for CASSQGTVATNEKLFF.

The CDR3 coding sequence is TGTGCCAGCAGCCAAGATCGGGACAGACAACCCTCTGGAAACACCATATATTTT. Its translation is CASSQDRDRQPSGNTIYF. The chain has TRBV4-2 and TRBJ1-3, with TRBD1 identical over 7 bases. The trim removed 0 bases at V and 0 bases at J, leaving 8 bases unmatched. Per germline, CDR1 LGHNA and CDR2 YNFKEQ. There are 18 residues in the CDR3.

The chain joins TRBV9 to TRBJ2-3; TRBD1 matches 8 bases. The junction had 8 bases not matched to a gene; V was cut back by 0 bases and J by 5 bases. The germline V gene has CDR1 SGDLS and CDR2 YYNGEE. The CDR3 consists of 16 residues. Here the CDR3 DNA reads TGTGCCAGCAGCGTAGGGCCCGAGACAGGGGTAGATACGCAGTATTTT. Protein product: CASSVGPETGVDTQYF.

Here the CDR3 reads CASSQATGGNSPLHF. CDR3 coding DNA: TGTGCCAGCAGCCAAGCGACAGGGGGCAATTCACCCCTCCACTTT. The chain couples TRBV27 to TRBJ1-6; 10 nucleotides agree with TRBD1. The CDR3 covers 15 residues. Germline CDR1 MNHEY, CDR2 SMNVEV (reference sequence). With V trimmed by 6 bases and J by 7 bases, 6 bases remained unmatched.

The chain combines TRBV30 with TRBJ1-1, with no clear D. The CDR3 spans 12 residues. Trimming removed 2 bases at V and 0 bases at J, with 4 bases between. The germline gives CDR1 GTSNPN, CDR2 SVGIG (reference sequence). The CDR3 sequence is CAWSTMNTEAFF. CDR3 nucleotide sequence: TGTGCCTGGAGTACTATGAACACTGAAGCTTTCTTT.

This chain uses TRBV11-1 with TRBJ1-2; 9 nucleotides line up with TRBD1. The J segment lost 3 bases and the V segment lost 5 bases, leaving 4 bases of the junction unmatched. This CDR3 region has 14 residues. Germline V lookup: CDR1 SGHAT, CDR2 FQDESV (reference sequence). CDR3 in DNA: TGTGCCAGCAGCACCGGACAGGGGTACTATGGCTACACCTTC. As protein: CASSTGQGYYGYTF.

The rearrangement joins TRBV7-9 to TRBJ2-1; D perhaps matches TRBD1 (5 bases). Trimming took 4 bases from V and 4 from J, leaving 8 bases between them. This CDR3 region has 13 residues. CDR1 and CDR2 (germline): SEHNR, FQNEAQ (reference sequence). The CDR3 DNA is TGTGCCAGCAGCTCAGGGAATTACAATGAGCAGTTCTTC. The encoded protein is CASSSGNYNEQFF.

The chain employs TRBV4-3 and TRBJ1-1; D uncertain. The CDR3 runs 15 residues. V was shortened by 0 bases and J by 5 bases, with 13 bases between the two germline ends. Looked up from germline, CDR1 is LGHNA and CDR2 is YSLEER. The CDR3 region is CASSQDREAWTEAFF. The CDR3 coding sequence is TGCGCCAGCAGCCAAGATCGGGAGGCATGGACTGAAGCTTTCTTT.

The CDR3 loop reads CASSSLRAGEQFF. CDR3 DNA sequence: TGTGCCAGCAGCTCCCTGAGGGCGGGTGAGCAGTTCTTC. The chain carries TRBV13 and TRBJ2-1; weak D call: TRBD2 (5 bases). V was cut by 4 bases and J by 9 bases, with 13 bases left in between. Per germline, CDR1 PRHDT and CDR2 FYEKMQ (reference sequence). CDR3 length: 13 amino acids.

The chain couples TRBV6-5 to TRBJ1-6; no reliable D call. Germline V gene sequence: CDR1 MNHEY, CDR2 SVGAGI. V was trimmed by 5 bases and J by 12 bases, leaving 14 bases between them. CDR3 length: 13 amino acids. Here the CDR3 reads CASSPGLTGPLHF. CDR3 bases: TGTGCCAGCAGTCCCGGCCTGACGGGACCCCTCCACTTT.

This chain uses TRBV6-5 with TRBJ1-2, with TRBD1 as a possible D gene (6 bases). Germline CDR1 reads MNHEY; CDR2 reads SVGAGI. CDR3 length equals 14 residues. Trimming took off 6 bases at V and 2 bases at J, with 13 bases between the two ends. The CDR3 loop reads CASRGSGGNYGYTF. CDR3 nucleotides: TGTGCCAGCAGGGGCTCGGGGGGCAACTATGGCTACACCTTC.

V is TRBV19 and J is TRBJ2-3; 8 bases are a match to TRBD2. J was trimmed by 8 bases and V by 5 bases; bases with no gene match: 6. There are 13 residues in the CDR3. Per the germline V gene, CDR1 is LNHDA and CDR2 is SQIVND (reference sequence). DNA for the CDR3: TGTGCCAGTAGTCCCGGGAGGGACGGTACGCAGTATTTT. It yields the protein CASSPGRDGTQYF.

The J gene is TRBJ2-7, the V gene TRBV3-1 (or the pseudogene TRBV3-2), with 8 positions matching TRBD2. The ends lost 5 bases at V and 3 bases at J; junction bases unmatched: 6. The CDR3 totals 14 residues. Germline V CDR1 and CDR2: LGHDT, YNNKEL (reference sequence). CDR3 in DNA: TGTGCCAGCAGCACCCTACGGGAGGGCTACGAGCAGTACTTC. As protein: CASSTLREGYEQYF.

J is TRBJ2-3 and V is TRBV4-3; TRBD2 matches 9 bases. Germline assignment: CDR1 LGHNA and CDR2 YSLEER. The CDR3 runs 17 residues. Germline trimming cut 0 bases from V and 4 bases from J; bases unmatched to any gene: 8. CDR3 protein: CASSQDVRTSVSDTQYF. In DNA, the CDR3 is TGCGCCAGCAGCCAAGATGTCAGGACTAGCGTTTCAGATACGCAGTATTTT.

The V gene is TRBV3-1 (or the pseudogene TRBV3-2), the J gene TRBJ1-2, with TRBD1 matching 8 bases. The germline gives CDR1 LGHDT, CDR2 YNNKEL (reference sequence). Germline trimming cut 4 bases from V and 8 bases from J; bases unmatched to any gene: 21. The CDR3 covers 18 residues. CDR3 protein: CASSPRPPRGPYWGGYTF. In DNA form, the CDR3 reads TGTGCCAGCAGCCCTAGACCGCCCAGGGGGCCCTATTGGGGGGGCTACACCTTC.

The V call is TRBV6-5, the J call TRBJ2-7; 8 bases align to TRBD1. Looked up from germline, CDR1 is MNHEY and CDR2 is SVGAGI. V lost 0 bases, J lost 5 bases, and 6 bases stayed unmatched. The CDR3 contains 15 residues. The CDR3 sequence: CASSYSRTGRNEQYF. The CDR3 DNA reads TGTGCCAGCAGTTACTCCAGGACAGGGCGAAACGAGCAGTACTTC.

The chain is built from TRBV2 and TRBJ2-7, with TRBD2 as a possible D gene (5 bases). The CDR3 has 14 amino acids. Germline V gene sequence: CDR1 SNHLY, CDR2 FYNNEI. V was clipped by 7 bases and J by 0 bases, with 13 bases between them. CDR3 in amino acids: CASIDPGSSYEQYF. DNA of the CDR3: TGTGCCAGCATTGACCCGGGGTCCTCCTACGAGCAGTACTTC. The variable domain in full, completed from reference TRBV2 and TRBJ2-7, reads EPEVTQTPSHQVTQMGQEVILRCVPISNHLYFYWYRQILGQKVEFLVSFYNNEISEKSEIFDDQFSVERPDGSNFTLKIRSTKLEDSAMYFCASIDPGSSYEQYFGPGTRLTVT.